In this sample, the clone carrying this T cell receptor (beta chain) turned up a few times. Between the trimmed V and J ends, which lost 1 base and 0 bases, there was a span of 8 bases. Per the germline V gene, CDR1 is LNHNV and CDR2 is YYDKDF (reference sequence). The CDR3 sequence is 15 residues long. A second PCR of roughly 7 to 11 cycles used a sample-barcoded 5' primer and a J-beta primer mix. MiXCR, applied by TCRdb to the 5' RACE reads, yields one record per CDR3 protein. The table includes hundreds of thousands of distinct CDR3 sequences, 35% to 60% detected once. The record originates from a study of blood T cells in healthy people across ages.

This chain joins TRBV15 and TRBJ2-3; D is uncertain. The clonotype comes from a man older than 75 in good health. Material: blood. CDR3 protein: CATSRVSASTDTQYF. CDR3 sequence (DNA): TGTGCCACCAGCAGAGTATCTGCCAGCACAGATACGCAGTATTTT.